A selection of T cell receptor beta chains follows, all from one sample in a study of neoadjuvant nivolumab and ipilimumab in lung cancer. Libraries were prepared by immunoSEQ multiplex PCR; TCRdb keeps only in-frame clonotypes and omits some of them. This table holds about 38,000 clones, 89% found once. The sample consisted of peripheral blood, taken before neoadjuvant nivolumab, alone or with ipilimumab. Source of these receptors: an adult with non-small cell lung cancer. Each CDR3 is given with its conserved first and last residue. Fields, in order: V gene, CDR3 length, CDR3 protein.

V gene: TRBV7-3
CDR3 length: 15
CDR3 protein: CASSLGGQSPYEQYF

V gene: TRBV25-1
CDR3 length: 14
CDR3 protein: CASSEYRVSYGYTF

V gene: TRBV18
CDR3 length: 15
CDR3 protein: CASSPPYRGLNEQYF

V gene: TRBV9
CDR3 length: 15
CDR3 protein: CASSLRQDPIETQYF

V gene: TRBV10-3
CDR3 length: 12
CDR3 protein: CAISEGQETQYF

V gene: TRBV5-6
CDR3 length: 16
CDR3 protein: CASSTQGAFYTDTQYF

V gene: TRBV7-2
CDR3 length: 15
CDR3 protein: CASSFRQGGSETQYF

V gene: TRBV4-2
CDR3 length: 12
CDR3 protein: CASSQGVNEAFF

V gene: TRBV5-1
CDR3 length: 14
CDR3 protein: CASSSISGANVLTF

V gene: TRBV18
CDR3 length: 17
CDR3 protein: CASSPLAGLSSTDTQYF

V gene: TRBV9
CDR3 length: 17
CDR3 protein: CASSPRGTSGANNEQFF

V gene: TRBV4-1
CDR3 length: 15
CDR3 protein: CASSPQGGLSYEQYF

V gene: TRBV5-1
CDR3 length: 15
CDR3 protein: CASSSGQGGINEQFF

V gene: TRBV6-5
CDR3 length: 11
CDR3 protein: CASRETDTQYF

V gene: TRBV25-1
CDR3 length: 15
CDR3 protein: CASSLGGSGANVLTF

V gene: TRBV5-1
CDR3 length: 15
CDR3 protein: CASKVTELYQETQYF

V gene: TRBV11-1
CDR3 length: 18
CDR3 protein: CASSPVAPGLAGANEQFF

V gene: TRBV6-6
CDR3 length: 13
CDR3 protein: CASSYRLQNEQYF

V gene: TRBV11-2
CDR3 length: 16
CDR3 protein: CASSLGGGTNFYEQYF

V gene: TRBV18
CDR3 length: 13
CDR3 protein: CASSPVADEKLFF

V gene: TRBV4-2
CDR3 length: 15
CDR3 protein: CASSMRTTDYNEQFF

V gene: TRBV29-1
CDR3 length: 15
CDR3 protein: CSVARGTGGDQPQHF

V gene: TRBV28
CDR3 length: 13
CDR3 protein: CAHKGNSPYEQYF

V gene: TRBV5-1
CDR3 length: 15
CDR3 protein: CASSPLAGIYNEQFF

V gene: TRBV5-6
CDR3 length: 17
CDR3 protein: CASSLGEWQGRTRIQYF

V gene: TRBV25-1
CDR3 length: 12
CDR3 protein: CASSDYLEGQYF

V gene: TRBV7-9
CDR3 length: 13
CDR3 protein: CASSLVMGTEAFF

V gene: TRBV18
CDR3 length: 15
CDR3 protein: CASSPPQGDLYEQYF

V gene: TRBV6-1
CDR3 length: 15
CDR3 protein: CASSEAPGGYDEQFF

V gene: TRBV5-1
CDR3 length: 15
CDR3 protein: CASSLGGTSKGTQYF

V gene: TRBV27
CDR3 length: 13
CDR3 protein: CASTVAGDETQYF

V gene: TRBV5-1
CDR3 length: 12
CDR3 protein: CASSLEREGQFF

V gene: TRBV6-1
CDR3 length: 15
CDR3 protein: CASSRWSQGSYEQYF

V gene: TRBV7-9
CDR3 length: 12
CDR3 protein: CASTASSTEAFF

V gene: TRBV18
CDR3 length: 13
CDR3 protein: CASSPPGSDEQFF

V gene: TRBV10-3
CDR3 length: 12
CDR3 protein: CAISERSYEQYF

V gene: TRBV6-5
CDR3 length: 13
CDR3 protein: CASSRREQETQYF

V gene: TRBV5-1
CDR3 length: 15
CDR3 protein: CASSPGQLGTDTQYF

V gene: TRBV18
CDR3 length: 17
CDR3 protein: CASSPTRDRLLNTEAFF

V gene: TRBV6-5
CDR3 length: 14
CDR3 protein: CASSYRPGGGEAFF

V gene: TRBV9
CDR3 length: 15
CDR3 protein: CASSVGLAGKETQYF

V gene: TRBV7-3
CDR3 length: 17
CDR3 protein: CASSLLKGGIGTDTQYF

V gene: TRBV5-1
CDR3 length: 13
CDR3 protein: CASSIGQVYEQYF

V gene: TRBV5-6
CDR3 length: 12
CDR3 protein: CASSLDDTEAFF

V gene: TRBV18
CDR3 length: 16
CDR3 protein: CASSPGQGGSNQPQHF

V gene: TRBV5-1
CDR3 length: 13
CDR3 protein: CASSVGAGEKLFF

V gene: TRBV19
CDR3 length: 15
CDR3 protein: CASSPRDRPLDEQYF